This T cell receptor beta chain was documented in a study of T-cell memory formation after mild COVID-19. TCRdb re-analysed the 5' RACE reads in MiXCR, keeping a single row per CDR3 protein. The sample yields 400,000 or so distinct CDR3 sequences, 20% seen once. This clonotype was recorded a few times. The clonotype was recovered from an adult woman who had mild COVID-19 (a few samples of this study predate the infection). Cell type and time point are not known. Sequences were obtained from PBMCs or a T cell subset sorted from them (not recorded which).

CDR3 nucleotide sequence: TGTGCCAGCAGTTTAGTAACAGGGTCTGGAAACACCATATATTTT. Translating it yields CASSLVTGSGNTIYF. This chain connects TRBV12-3 or TRBV12-4 to TRBJ1-3, with D possibly TRBD1 on 6 matching bases. This CDR3 is built from 15 residues. The V end was cut by 1 base, the J end by 1 base, with 8 bases between.